These 20 T cell receptor beta chains came from one sample sequenced in a study of T cells in Graves' hyperthyroidism and ophthalmopathy. Amplification targeted TCR beta CDR3 regions from RNA transcripts. The HTBI primer set served for first-round RT-PCR of the TCR CDR3. TCRdb re-called the multiplex PCR reads through MiXCR, storing one row per CDR3 protein. Counted here are about 260,000 distinct CDR3 sequences, around 17% occurring once; the ten biggest clones make up around 28%. Specimen: blood. The receptor set was obtained from a woman under 30 with Graves' ophthalmopathy.

This chain uses TRBV7-9 with TRBJ2-3; 10 bases align to TRBD2. Trimming removed 1 base from V and 5 bases from J; junction bases left unmatched: 6. This CDR3 is built from 16 residues. Germline V gene sequence: CDR1 SEHNR, CDR2 FQNEAQ (reference sequence). The DNA for the CDR3 is TGTGCCAGCAGCTTAGTAAGCGGGGGGGCCATAGATACGCAGTATTTT. Translated, it gives CASSLVSGGAIDTQYF.

This clonotype was counted ten times or more. The chain has TRBV2 and TRBJ1-5; TRBD1 aligns across 8 bases. The germline gives CDR1 SNHLY, CDR2 FYNNEI. V was clipped by 6 bases and J by 2 bases; unmatched bases: 6. The CDR3 loop spans 15 amino acids. The CDR3: CASSGQGVGNQPQHF. In nucleotides, the CDR3 is TGTGCCAGCAGCGGACAGGGAGTCGGCAATCAGCCCCAGCATTTT.

This clonotype occurred many times. This rearrangement joins TRBV12-3 or TRBV12-4 to TRBJ1-1; a weak D match, TRBD1 (5 bases). The CDR3 covers 15 residues. Trimming removed 7 bases at V and 3 bases at J, with 18 bases between. The CDR3 DNA reads TGTGCCAGCATCAGTCCCGGGACTCGCGACACTGAAGCTTTCTTT. This translates into CASISPGTRDTEAFF.

This clonotype was detected ten times or more. The chain carries TRBV4-2 and TRBJ2-1; a possible D gene is TRBD2 (6 bases). Trimming took 0 bases from V and 3 from J, leaving 12 bases between them. CDR3 size: 16 residues. From germline, CDR1 is LGHNA and CDR2 YNFKEQ. The DNA of the CDR3 is TGTGCCAGCAGCCAAGAGTGGAGCGGGCACTACAATGAGCAGTTCTTC. Protein sequence: CASSQEWSGHYNEQFF.

This clonotype was seen repeatedly, ten times or more. The chain links TRBV30 to TRBJ2-1; D call uncertain. This CDR3 spans 15 amino acids. The V end was cut by 3 bases, the J end by 6 bases, with 18 bases between. CDR1 and CDR2 (germline): GTSNPN, SVGIG (reference sequence). In DNA, the CDR3 is TGTGCCTGGAGCGACCCCTGGTTAAACCCCAATGAGCAGTTCTTC. It encodes CAWSDPWLNPNEQFF.

Ten or more counts support this clonotype. The rearrangement links TRBV6-1 to TRBJ2-5, with a tentative D call TRBD1 (5 bases). Trimming left V 6 bases short and J 5 bases short, with 19 bases between. The germline CDR1 and CDR2 sequences are MNHNS and SASEGT. The CDR3 loop spans 15 amino acids. Here the CDR3 reads CASSLGQLLGETQYF. Here the CDR3 DNA reads TGTGCCAGCAGCCTCGGACAACTCCTTGGGGAGACCCAGTACTTC.

This clonotype was seen many times. The CDR3 loop reads CASSVEGSGNTIYF. CDR3 DNA sequence: TGTGCCAGCAGCGTAGAAGGTTCTGGAAACACCATATATTTT. The chain couples TRBV9 to TRBJ1-3; the D is unclear. V gave up 0 bases and J gave up 1 base, with 5 bases separating them. This CDR3 spans 14 amino acids. CDR1 is SGDLS and CDR2 is YYNGEE in the germline V gene.

This clonotype was recorded many times. This rearrangement joins TRBV4-3 to TRBJ2-3; 8 bases align to TRBD2. This CDR3 has 16 amino acids. The ends lost 4 bases at V and 0 bases at J; junction bases unmatched: 6. Germline V CDR1 and CDR2: LGHNA, YSLEER. Here the CDR3 reads CASSPSREGSTDTQYF. The CDR3 DNA is TGCGCCAGCAGCCCAAGCCGGGAGGGAAGCACAGATACGCAGTATTTT.

In its sample, this clonotype was seen many times. The gene calls are TRBV7-6 and TRBJ2-1; 7 nucleotides line up with TRBD1. CDR3 length equals 17 residues. Per germline, CDR1 SGHVS and CDR2 FNYEAQ. V shed 0 bases, J shed 0 bases, and the junction held 5 bases outside the gene matches. The CDR3, as DNA: TGTGCCAGCAGCTTAGCCAGGGACAGTACCTCCTACAATGAGCAGTTCTTC. As protein: CASSLARDSTSYNEQFF.

This clonotype was counted ten times or more. The chain carries TRBV2 and TRBJ1-5; maybe TRBD1 (5 bases). CDR1 and CDR2 (germline): SNHLY, FYNNEI. CDR3 length: 14 residues. Deletions cut 4 bases from V and 0 bases from J, with 7 bases between. CDR3 residues: CASSGGLSNQPQHF. DNA for the CDR3: TGTGCCAGCAGTGGGGGACTTAGCAATCAGCCCCAGCATTTT.

This clonotype was found many times. This chain uses TRBV20-1 with TRBJ1-2; TRBD1 aligns across 7 bases. The ends lost 8 bases at V and 5 bases at J; junction bases unmatched: 17. This CDR3 region has 15 residues. From germline, CDR1 is DFQATT and CDR2 SNEGSKA (reference sequence). The CDR3 sequence: CSSPLPGTDKYGYTF. As DNA, the CDR3 is TGCAGTTCCCCCCTCCCCGGGACAGACAAATATGGCTACACCTTC.

The sample holds many counts of this clonotype. The chain employs TRBV7-3 and TRBJ2-7; TRBD1 matches at 9 bases. The CDR3 runs 12 residues. Germline V gene lookup returns CDR1 SGHTA and CDR2 FQGTGA. Trimming cost V 5 bases and J 10 bases; bases outside gene matches: 6. Here the CDR3 DNA reads TGTGCCAGCAGCCAGGGACAGGGTTCTCAGTACTTC. Amino acids: CASSQGQGSQYF. Full variable domain (remainder filled in from reference TRBV7-3 and TRBJ2-7): GAGVSQTPSNKVTEKGKYVELRCDPISGHTALYWYRQSLGQGPEFLIYFQGTGAADDSGLPNDRFFAVRPEGSVSTLKIQRTERGDSAVYLCASSQGQGSQYFGPGTRLTVT.

This clonotype was found many times. The chain recombines TRBV28 with TRBJ2-3, with TRBD1 matching over 7 bases. CDR1 and CDR2 from the germline V gene are MDHEN and SYDVKM. The CDR3 has 14 amino acids. Unmatched junction bases numbered 4, after V lost 3 bases and J lost 4 bases. In nucleotides, the CDR3 is TGTGCCAGCAGTTTGCGGCAGGGGGCAGATACGCAGTATTTT. Protein: CASSLRQGADTQYF.

This clonotype was counted ten times or more. V and J are TRBV15 and TRBJ2-1; D is undetermined. This CDR3 spans 13 amino acids. Germline loops: CDR1 LNHNV, CDR2 YYDKDF (reference sequence). V was pared by 0 bases and J by 8 bases, with 8 bases between. The CDR3 DNA follows: TGTGCCACCAGCAGAGAAGATTATGATGAGCAGTTCTTC. It is translated as CATSREDYDEQFF.

This clonotype was picked up many times. A read error may produce the germline difference seen at one junction end. The V gene is TRBV28, the J gene TRBJ1-1; D not certain. This CDR3 is built from 15 residues. Germline CDR1 MDHEN, CDR2 SYDVKM. CDR3 sequence (DNA): TGTGCCAGCAGTTCTCCGGGAGGAGTGAACACTGAAGCCTTCTTT. It yields the protein CASSSPGGVNTEAFF.

This chain uses TRBV20-1 with TRBJ2-1, with TRBD2 matching over 10 bases. Germline trimming cut 5 bases from V and 4 bases from J; bases unmatched to any gene: 5. The CDR3 spans 14 residues. The V gene's germline CDR1 is DFQATT and CDR2 SNEGSKA (reference sequence). The DNA for the CDR3 is TGCAGTGCTCTAGCGGGAGTTGGGTACAATGAGCAGTTCTTC. Protein: CSALAGVGYNEQFF.

This clonotype was detected a few times. This chain links TRBV7-9 with TRBJ1-1, with 10 bases identical to TRBD1. CDR3 length equals 15 residues. V lost 3 bases, J lost 4 bases, and 5 bases stayed unmatched. Per the germline V gene, CDR1 is SEHNR and CDR2 is FQNEAQ (reference sequence). The CDR3 sequence is CASSFRRTGGTEAFF. The CDR3 coding sequence is TGTGCCAGCAGCTTTAGGCGGACAGGGGGCACTGAAGCTTTCTTT.

In this sample, this clonotype turned up many times. The chain carries TRBV7-2 and TRBJ2-1; a possible D gene is TRBD1 (6 bases). The V end lost 5 bases, the J end lost 10 bases, and 15 bases lay between the germline ends. The length of the CDR3 is 13 residues. The germline V gene encodes CDR1 SGHTA and CDR2 FQGNSA. The CDR3 protein is CASSENRVGEQFF. In DNA, the CDR3 is TGTGCCAGCAGCGAAAACAGGGTTGGGGAGCAGTTCTTC.

This clonotype appeared many times. The chain uses TRBV15 and TRBJ2-3; the D is unclear. Germline CDR1 is LNHNV and CDR2 is YYDKDF (reference sequence). The CDR3 totals 13 residues. Trimming removed 4 bases at V and 1 base at J, with 6 bases between. DNA of the CDR3: TGTGCCACCAGCAATCGACGCACAGATACGCAGTATTTT. The encoded protein is CATSNRRTDTQYF.

This clonotype was detected many times. The V call is TRBV29-1, the J call TRBJ2-1; TRBD2 matches 11 bases. The V gene's germline CDR1 is SQVTM and CDR2 ANQGSEA. This CDR3 is built from 18 residues. The V and J ends lost 6 bases and 4 bases, in that order; junction bases with no gene match: 17. CDR3 DNA: TGCAGCGTCTCCTACCCCGGGACTAGCGGAACGCTATACAATGAGCAGTTCTTC. Protein product: CSVSYPGTSGTLYNEQFF.